The 8 T cell receptor beta chains listed next were all sequenced from one sample in a study of Graves' ophthalmopathy and Graves' hyperthyroidism (dated by TCRdb to 2016 to 2018). Sequencing used an Illumina HiSeq 2000. For repertoire sequencing, TCR beta CDR3 regions were amplified from RNA transcripts. HTBI primers and the Qiagen OneStep RT-PCR kit were used in a first-round RT-PCR, which was followed by a second-round multiplex PCR, size selection and purification. TCRdb trimmed the raw reads at Q25, called clones with MiXCR and kept productive beta chains. Rows with one shared CDR3 protein collapse into an entry with the most common genes and DNA. The sample table shows just over 600,000 distinct CDR3 sequences, and 22% are seen once. Clones ranked in the top ten supply roughly 7.4% of the sample. The sequenced material came from peripheral blood. These receptors all stem from a woman younger than 30 with stable Graves' hyperthyroidism. Some clones in this sample may be carry-over from other donors' samples. Donor details come from another sample of the same person, matched by shared clones.

This clonotype was found many times. V usage is TRBV20-1 and J usage is TRBJ1-1; 7 bases agree with TRBD1. From germline, CDR1 is DFQATT and CDR2 SNEGSKA (reference sequence). The CDR3 totals 14 residues. V trimming: 4 bases; J trimming: 4 bases; junction bases outside the gene matches: 9. CDR3 region: CSANRGGLGTEAFF. The DNA for the CDR3 is TGCAGTGCTAACAGGGGTGGTTTGGGCACTGAAGCTTTCTTT.

In its sample, this clonotype was seen many times. The CDR3 DNA is TGCAGTGCGAGGGAACCGCGCACTGAAGCTTTCTTT. Protein sequence: CSAREPRTEAFF. The rearrangement uses TRBV20-1 and TRBJ1-1; D uncertain. V lost 6 bases, J lost 4 bases, and 12 bases lay in between. The CDR3 consists of 12 residues. Germline CDR1 and CDR2: DFQATT and SNEGSKA (reference sequence).

This chain links TRBV11-2 with TRBJ1-2; D remains unclear. The V gene's germline CDR1 is SGHAT and CDR2 FQNNGV. Deletions cut 5 bases from V and 6 bases from J, with 13 bases between. This CDR3 region has 13 residues. The CDR3: CASSLPAWDGYTF. CDR3 DNA sequence: TGTGCCAGCAGCCTACCCGCCTGGGATGGCTACACCTTC.

V gene TRBV6-2 or TRBV6-3 combines with J gene TRBJ2-2; 8 nucleotides align to TRBD1. Germline lookup yields CDR1 MNHEY and CDR2 SVGEGT. V gave up 6 bases and J gave up 6 bases; unmatched junction bases: 18. The CDR3 extends over 18 amino acids. The CDR3 region has the DNA TGTGCCAGCAGCCCCGGACAGGGCATCTGGAGGGTGCCCGGGGAGCTGTTTTTT. Residues: CASSPGQGIWRVPGELFF.

This clonotype has a count of ten or more. The chain recombines TRBV6-1 with TRBJ1-2; 9 bases fit TRBD1. CDR1 and CDR2 (germline): MNHNS, SASEGT. The CDR3 extends over 14 amino acids. The J segment lost 6 bases and the V segment lost 7 bases, leaving 9 bases of the junction unmatched. The CDR3 nucleotides are TGTGCCAGCACCTTACCGGGACAGGGTGATGGCTACACCTTC. This encodes CASTLPGQGDGYTF.

This clonotype was recorded once. The rearrangement uses TRBV2 and TRBJ1-5; D is ambiguous. From germline, CDR1 is SNHLY and CDR2 FYNNEI. V was cut by 1 base and J by 4 bases, with 8 bases left in between. The length of the CDR3 is 14 residues. Written as DNA, the CDR3 is TGTGCCAGCAGTGAAGTCAGCCAAAATCAGCCCCAGCATTTT. Translated, it gives CASSEVSQNQPQHF. Using reference TRBV2 and TRBJ1-5 for the parts outside the CDR3, the full variable domain is EPEVTQTPSHQVTQMGQEVILRCVPISNHLYFYWYRQILGQKVEFLVSFYNNEISEKSEIFDDQFSVERPDGSNFTLKIRSTKLEDSAMYFCASSEVSQNQPQHFGDGTRLSIL.

Many counts were recorded for this clonotype. The CDR3 sequence is CAISGQGGNYEQYF. The DNA of the CDR3 is TGTGCCATCAGTGGACAGGGGGGTAACTACGAGCAGTACTTC. This rearrangement joins TRBV10-3 to TRBJ2-7; 9 bases line up with TRBD1. J lost 3 bases, V lost 4 bases, and 4 bases had no gene match. The CDR3 runs to 14 residues. Germline lookup yields CDR1 ENHRY and CDR2 SYGVKD.

This clonotype has just a few counts. The chain recombines TRBV7-8 with TRBJ2-7; D is possibly TRBD1 or TRBD2 (5 bases each). Germline CDR1 SGHVS, CDR2 FQNEAQ. Trimming cost V 4 bases and J 3 bases, with 13 bases left between them. The CDR3 totals 14 residues. CDR3 DNA sequence: TGTGCCAGCAGCTCGACTATCCAGGGCTACGAGCAGTACTTC. It encodes CASSSTIQGYEQYF.